What follows are 9 T cell receptor beta chains derived from one specimen sequenced in a study of CD4 T cells in relation to SARS-CoV-2 and coronaviruses. Their cognate antigens are unknown. Profiling relied on immunoSEQ multiplex PCR, and the TCRdb table lists in-frame clones only, not all of them. The repertoire includes 30,000 to 40,000 clones, around 74% of them detected once, and around 21% sits in the top ten. The sample consisted of memory CD4+ T cells from PBMCs, cultured in vitro. These receptors were obtained from an adult with COVID-19.

The rearrangement joins TRBV3-1 (or the pseudogene TRBV3-2) to TRBJ1-1, with unresolved D. The CDR3 contains 16 residues. Trimming removed 0 bases at V and 1 base at J, with 12 bases between. Looked up from germline, CDR1 is LGHDT and CDR2 is YNNKEL (reference sequence). The CDR3 is CASSQDERRWNTEAFF. In nucleotides, the CDR3 is TGTGCCAGCAGCCAAGATGAACGACGGTGGAACACTGAAGCTTTCTTT.

This sequence joins TRBV7-3 and TRBJ1-1; the D is unclear. V lost 2 bases to trimming and J lost 0 bases, with 10 bases between them. The CDR3 spans 15 residues. CDR1 SGHTA and CDR2 FQGTGA come from the germline V gene. The CDR3 sequence is CASSLFAVMNTEAFF. The DNA for the CDR3 is TGTGCCAGCAGCTTATTCGCGGTCATGAACACTGAAGCTTTCTTT.

A single count supports this clone. The V call is TRBV25-1, the J call TRBJ2-1, with 8 bases that match TRBD2. Per the germline V gene, CDR1 is MGHDK and CDR2 is SYGVNS. J lost 8 bases, V lost 3 bases, and 9 bases had no gene match. The CDR3 contains 15 residues. The CDR3 bases are TGTGCCAGCAGTGATTTAAGCGGGAGTGGCGATGAGCAGTTCTTC. Protein sequence: CASSDLSGSGDEQFF.

The CDR3 coding sequence is TGTGCCAGCAGCCGACGAGGGGCCCCCAATCAGCCCCAGCATTTT. Amino acid sequence: CASSRRGAPNQPQHF. The chain uses TRBV5-6 and TRBJ1-5; maybe TRBD1 (5 bases). CDR3 length: 15 residues. Germline lookup yields CDR1 SGHDT and CDR2 YYEEEE. Deletions cut 4 bases from V and 3 bases from J, with 14 bases between. Drawing the rest from reference TRBV5-6 and TRBJ1-5, the complete variable domain is DAGVTQSPTHLIKTRGQQVTLRCSPKSGHDTVSWYQQALGQGPQFIFQYYEEEERQRGNFPDRFSGHQFPNYSSELNVNALLLGDSALYLCASSRRGAPNQPQHFGDGTRLSIL.

The chain employs TRBV19 and TRBJ1-5, with D unclear. The V gene lost 7 bases and the J gene lost 1 base, with 17 bases spanning the gap. CDR1 is LNHDA and CDR2 is SQIVND in the germline V gene (reference sequence). The CDR3 covers 16 residues. The CDR3 here is CASTLGGMRSNQPQHF. CDR3 in DNA: TGTGCCAGTACCTTGGGCGGGATGAGGAGCAATCAGCCCCAGCATTTT. The full variable domain, completed using reference TRBV19 and TRBJ1-5, is DGGITQSPKYLFRKEGQNVTLSCEQNLNHDAMYWYRQDPGQGLRLIYYSQIVNDFQKGDIAEGYSVSREKKESFPLTVTSAQKNPTAFYLCASTLGGMRSNQPQHFGDGTRLSIL.

The chain employs TRBV28 and TRBJ1-2; no reliable D call. The CDR3 has 13 amino acids. From germline, CDR1 is MDHEN and CDR2 SYDVKM. V dropped 6 bases and J dropped 8 bases, with 16 bases sitting between them. The CDR3 DNA reads TGTGCCAGCAGGATACCTACATCGAAGGGCTACACCTTC. It codes for CASRIPTSKGYTF.

This clone was counted between two and nine times. The chain uses TRBV27 and TRBJ2-5; the D is unclear. Trimming took 4 bases from V and 4 from J, leaving 13 bases between them. The germline gives CDR1 MNHEY, CDR2 SMNVEV (reference sequence). The CDR3 runs 14 residues. This chain's CDR3 is CASSSQTSRETQYF. The CDR3 DNA sequence: TGTGCCAGCAGTTCGCAGACCTCCAGAGAGACCCAGTACTTC.

The V and J genes are TRBV7-8 and TRBJ2-5; the D gene is possibly TRBD1 (6 bases). Germline-derived CDR1 and CDR2 are SGHVS and FQNEAQ. V was cut by 5 bases and J by 12 bases, with 13 bases left in between. CDR3 length: 11 residues. CDR3 protein: CASSAGTYEYF. The CDR3, as DNA: TGTGCCAGCAGCGCTGGGACATATGAGTACTTC.

V gene TRBV27 combines with J gene TRBJ2-3; D is possibly TRBD1 or TRBD2 (5 bases each). V shed 6 bases and J shed 0 bases, with 13 bases lying between them. Germline loops: CDR1 MNHEY, CDR2 SMNVEV (reference sequence). The CDR3 length is 15 residues. The CDR3 spells CASSTGTTSTDTQYF. The CDR3 nucleotides are TGTGCCAGCAGCACCGGGACGACAAGCACAGATACGCAGTATTTT.